The 5 T cell receptor beta chains presented below share a single source sample, sequenced in a study of Graves' ophthalmopathy and Graves' hyperthyroidism. Beta-chain TCR CDR3 regions were amplified from RNA transcripts. HTBI-primed RT-PCR formed the first round, and a multiplex PCR formed the second. TCRdb analysed the multiplex PCR reads with MiXCR anew, one entry per CDR3 protein. The sample has around 340,000 distinct CDR3 sequences; roughly 15% are singletons. The sequencing input was peripheral blood. These receptors were taken from an adult man with Graves' ophthalmopathy.

This clonotype was recorded many times. The rearrangement uses TRBV6-1 and TRBJ2-7, with TRBD2 matching 9 bases. The CDR3 runs to 14 residues. V was pared by 6 bases and J by 6 bases, with 9 bases of the junction left unmatched. CDR1 is MNHNS, CDR2 SASEGT, per germline. The CDR3 protein is CASRPLAGSPEQYF. As DNA, the CDR3 is TGTGCCAGCAGACCGCTAGCGGGAAGTCCCGAGCAGTACTTC.

This clonotype appeared many times. V is TRBV7-8 and J is TRBJ2-7; TRBD1 aligns across 8 bases. The CDR3 is 14 residues long. The junction had 4 bases not matched to a gene; V was cut back by 4 bases and J by 2 bases. Per the germline V gene, CDR1 is SGHVS and CDR2 is FQNEAQ. For the CDR3, the DNA is TGTGCCAGCAGCTATCGGACAGGGACCTACGAGCAGTACTTC. Translated: CASSYRTGTYEQYF.

The chain is built from TRBV9 and TRBJ2-2; a possible D gene is TRBD2 (7 bases). Trimming pared 0 bases from V and 4 bases from J, leaving 13 bases between. CDR3 size: 16 residues. CDR1 SGDLS and CDR2 YYNGEE come from the germline V gene. The CDR3 coding sequence is TGTGCCAGCAGCGTAGGGGGGGGGCGAGGCACCGGGGAGCTGTTTTTT. Its translation: CASSVGGGRGTGELFF.

V gene TRBV7-9 combines with J gene TRBJ2-2, with 9 positions matching TRBD1. The germline gives CDR1 SEHNR, CDR2 FQNEAQ (reference sequence). The CDR3 is 14 residues long. With 8 bases clipped from V and 5 bases from J, the junction kept 6 bases outside the gene matches. The CDR3 region has the DNA TGTGCCAGCGGCGTGGGACAGGGTACCGGGGAGCTGTTTTTT. The encoded protein is CASGVGQGTGELFF.

This clonotype came up many times. This chain joins TRBV20-1 and TRBJ1-2, with 7 positions matching TRBD1. This CDR3 spans 14 amino acids. Germline CDR1 and CDR2: DFQATT and SNEGSKA (reference sequence). Trimming at V came to 3 bases and at J to 2 bases, leaving 6 bases not matched to a gene. CDR3: CSASSGRGNYGYTF. The CDR3 nucleotides are TGCAGTGCTAGTTCGGGCAGGGGGAACTATGGCTACACCTTC.